The TCR beta chain described here comes from a study of OX40 agonist ivuxolimab in advanced cancers. Study details: Patients received ivuxolimab, an agonistic anti-OX40 (CD134) antibody. Study results and caveats: The authors did not determine the antigen specificity of the expanded peripheral T cells.

A remark on this clone: No antigen is known for it.

The CDR3 runs 16 residues. Germline CDR1 reads MGHRA; CDR2 reads YSYEKL. Trimming pared 7 bases from V and 0 bases from J, leaving 16 bases between. Measured with immunoSEQ multiplex PCR; TCRdb has only the in-frame clones, and not every one. The sample holds fewer than 60,000 clones; approximately 80% are singletons and the top ten take 0.69%. The receptor comes from an adult with an advanced solid tumor such as melanoma, head and neck, liver or kidney cancer. The sample in question was CD4+ or CD8+ T cells sorted from blood, obtained in a trial of the OX40 agonist ivuxolimab. This chain uses TRBV4-1 with TRBJ2-1; possibly TRBD1 or TRBD2 for D (6 bases each). Here the CDR3 DNA reads TGCGCCAGCAAAGGAGCCGGGGGCCTCTCCTACAATGAGCAGTTCTTC. Its translation: CASKGAGGLSYNEQFF.